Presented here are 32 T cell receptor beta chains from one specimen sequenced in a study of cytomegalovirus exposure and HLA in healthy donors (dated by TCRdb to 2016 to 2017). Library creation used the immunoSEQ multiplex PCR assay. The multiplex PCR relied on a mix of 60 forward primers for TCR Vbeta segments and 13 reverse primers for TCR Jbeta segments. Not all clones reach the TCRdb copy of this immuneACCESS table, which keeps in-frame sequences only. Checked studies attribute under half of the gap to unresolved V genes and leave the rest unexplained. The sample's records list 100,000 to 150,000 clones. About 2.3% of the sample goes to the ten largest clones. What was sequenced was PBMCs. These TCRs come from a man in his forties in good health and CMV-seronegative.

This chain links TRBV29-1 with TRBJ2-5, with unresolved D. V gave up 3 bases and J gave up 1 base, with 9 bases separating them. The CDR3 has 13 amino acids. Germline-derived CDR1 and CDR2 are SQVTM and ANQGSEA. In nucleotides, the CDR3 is TGCAGCGTTGAGGGCCCAGCCCAAGAGACCCAGTACTTC. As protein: CSVEGPAQETQYF.

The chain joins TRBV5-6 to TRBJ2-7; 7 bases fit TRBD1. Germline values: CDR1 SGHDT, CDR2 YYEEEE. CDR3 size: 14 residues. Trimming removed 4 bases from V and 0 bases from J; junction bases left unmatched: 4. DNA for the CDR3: TGTGCCAGCAGCACCGGGACAGCCTCCTACGAGCAGTACTTC. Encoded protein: CASSTGTASYEQYF.

CDR3 nucleotides: TGTGCCAGCCTCCGTAGGGGGTATGGCTACACCTTC. It translates to CASLRRGYGYTF. This chain uses TRBV5-4 with TRBJ1-2, with a weak D call TRBD1 (6 bases). CDR3 length: 12 residues. Deletions cut 7 bases from V and 5 bases from J, with 12 bases between. Germline V gene lookup returns CDR1 SGHNT and CDR2 YYREEE (reference sequence).

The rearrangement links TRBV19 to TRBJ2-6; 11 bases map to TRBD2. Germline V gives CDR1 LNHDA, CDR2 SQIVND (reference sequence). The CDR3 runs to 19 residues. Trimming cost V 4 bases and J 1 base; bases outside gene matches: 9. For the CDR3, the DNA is TGTGCCAGTAGTAGGGGAGGGACTAGCGGATCTTCTGGGGCCAACGTCCTGACTTTC. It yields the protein CASSRGGTSGSSGANVLTF. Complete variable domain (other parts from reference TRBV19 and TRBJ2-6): DGGITQSPKYLFRKEGQNVTLSCEQNLNHDAMYWYRQDPGQGLRLIYYSQIVNDFQKGDIAEGYSVSREKKESFPLTVTSAQKNPTAFYLCASSRGGTSGSSGANVLTFGAGSRLTVL.

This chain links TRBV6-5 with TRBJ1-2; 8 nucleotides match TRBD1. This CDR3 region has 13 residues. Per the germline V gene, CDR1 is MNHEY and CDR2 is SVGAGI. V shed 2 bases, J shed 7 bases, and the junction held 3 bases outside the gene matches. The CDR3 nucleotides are TGTGCCAGCAGTTACGAACAGGGGGGTGGCTACACCTTC. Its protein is CASSYEQGGGYTF.

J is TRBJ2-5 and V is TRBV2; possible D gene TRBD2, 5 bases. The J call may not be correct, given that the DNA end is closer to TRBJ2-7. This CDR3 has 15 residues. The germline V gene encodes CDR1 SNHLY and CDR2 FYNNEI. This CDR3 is CASSVGWGALYEQYF. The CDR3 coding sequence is TGTGCCAGCAGTGTGGGGTGGGGAGCCCTCTACGAGCAGTACTTC.

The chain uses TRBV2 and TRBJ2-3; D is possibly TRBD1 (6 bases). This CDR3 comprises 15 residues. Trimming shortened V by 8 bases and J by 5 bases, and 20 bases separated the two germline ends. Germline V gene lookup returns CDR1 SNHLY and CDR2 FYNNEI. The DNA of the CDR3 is TGTGCCAGCCCGAGGGGAGCGGAAGGGGGAGATACGCAGTATTTT. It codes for CASPRGAEGGDTQYF.

The CDR3: CAIRQGQGEGQPQHF. The CDR3 DNA reads TGTGCCATCAGACAGGGACAGGGCGAAGGGCAGCCCCAGCATTTT. The chain uses TRBV10-3 and TRBJ1-5, with 9 positions matching TRBD1. The germline V gene has CDR1 ENHRY and CDR2 SYGVKD. The CDR3 length is 15 residues. Trimming cost V 6 bases and J 7 bases; bases outside gene matches: 10.

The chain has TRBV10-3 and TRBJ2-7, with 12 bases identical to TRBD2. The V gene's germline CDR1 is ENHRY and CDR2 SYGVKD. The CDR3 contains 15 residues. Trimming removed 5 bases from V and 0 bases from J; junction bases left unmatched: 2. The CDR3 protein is CAISSTSGSSYEQYF. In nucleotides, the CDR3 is TGTGCCATCAGTTCGACTAGCGGGAGCTCCTACGAGCAGTACTTC.

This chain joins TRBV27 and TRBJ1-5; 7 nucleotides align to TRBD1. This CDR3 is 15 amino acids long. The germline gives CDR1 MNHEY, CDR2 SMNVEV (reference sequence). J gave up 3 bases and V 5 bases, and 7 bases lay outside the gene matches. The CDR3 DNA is TGTGCCAGCAGTCGGACAGGCGACTACAATCAGCCCCAGCATTTT. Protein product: CASSRTGDYNQPQHF.

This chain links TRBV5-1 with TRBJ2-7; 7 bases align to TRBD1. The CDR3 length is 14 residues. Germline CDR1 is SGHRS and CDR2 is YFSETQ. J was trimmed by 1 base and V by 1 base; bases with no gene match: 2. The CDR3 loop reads CASSLRQGSYEQYF. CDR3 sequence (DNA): TGCGCCAGCAGCTTGCGACAGGGTTCCTACGAGCAGTACTTC.

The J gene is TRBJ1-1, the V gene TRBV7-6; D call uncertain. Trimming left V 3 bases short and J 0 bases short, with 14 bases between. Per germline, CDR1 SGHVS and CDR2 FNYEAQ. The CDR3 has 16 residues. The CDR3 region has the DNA TGTGCCAGCAGCTTTGAGACGGGAACAGTGAACACTGAAGCTTTCTTT. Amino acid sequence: CASSFETGTVNTEAFF.

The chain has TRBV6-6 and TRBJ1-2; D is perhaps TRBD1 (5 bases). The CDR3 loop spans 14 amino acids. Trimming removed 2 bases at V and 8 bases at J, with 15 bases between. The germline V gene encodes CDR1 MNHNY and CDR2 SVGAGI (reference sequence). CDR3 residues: CASSYPTWAGGYTF. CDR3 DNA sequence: TGTGCCAGCAGTTACCCGACGTGGGCAGGGGGCTACACCTTC.

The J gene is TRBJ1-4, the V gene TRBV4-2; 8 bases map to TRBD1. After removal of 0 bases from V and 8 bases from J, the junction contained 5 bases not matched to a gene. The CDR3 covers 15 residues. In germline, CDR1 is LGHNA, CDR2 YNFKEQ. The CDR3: CASSQDGQGDEKLFF. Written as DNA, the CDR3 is TGTGCCAGCAGCCAAGATGGACAGGGAGACGAAAAACTGTTTTTT.

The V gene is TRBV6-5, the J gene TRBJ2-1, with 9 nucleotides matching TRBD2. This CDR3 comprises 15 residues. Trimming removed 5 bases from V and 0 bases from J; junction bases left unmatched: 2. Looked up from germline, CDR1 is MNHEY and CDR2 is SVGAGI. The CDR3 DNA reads TGTGCCAGCAGTCCTAGCGGGGACTCCTACAATGAGCAGTTCTTC. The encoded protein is CASSPSGDSYNEQFF.

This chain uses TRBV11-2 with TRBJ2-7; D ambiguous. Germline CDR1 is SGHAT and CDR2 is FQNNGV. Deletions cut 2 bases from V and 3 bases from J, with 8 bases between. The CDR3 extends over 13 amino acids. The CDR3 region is CASSLYRYYEQYF. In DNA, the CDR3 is TGTGCCAGCAGCTTATATCGTTACTACGAGCAGTACTTC. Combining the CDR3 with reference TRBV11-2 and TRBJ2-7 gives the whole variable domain EAGVAQSPRYKIIEKRQSVAFWCNPISGHATLYWYQQILGQGPKLLIQFQNNGVVDDSQLPKDRFSAERLKGVDSTLKIQPAKLEDSAVYLCASSLYRYYEQYFGPGTRLTVT.

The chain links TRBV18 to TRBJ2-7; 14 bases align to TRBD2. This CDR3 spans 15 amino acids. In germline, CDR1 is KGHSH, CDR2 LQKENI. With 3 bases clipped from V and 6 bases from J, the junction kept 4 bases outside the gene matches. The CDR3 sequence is CASSPLGLAGGEQYF. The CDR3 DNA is TGTGCCAGCTCACCGCTCGGACTAGCGGGAGGCGAGCAGTACTTC. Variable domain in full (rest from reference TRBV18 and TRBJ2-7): NAGVMQNPRHLVRRRGQEARLRCSPMKGHSHVYWYRQLPEEGLKFMVYLQKENIIDESGMPKERFSAEFPKEGPSILRIQQVVRGDSAAYFCASSPLGLAGGEQYFGPGTRLTVT.

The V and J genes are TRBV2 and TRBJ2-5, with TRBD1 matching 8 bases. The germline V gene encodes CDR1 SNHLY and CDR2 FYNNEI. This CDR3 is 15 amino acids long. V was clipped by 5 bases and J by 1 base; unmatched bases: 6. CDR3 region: CASSTNRGTQETQYF. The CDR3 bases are TGTGCCAGCAGTACGAACAGGGGGACCCAAGAGACCCAGTACTTC. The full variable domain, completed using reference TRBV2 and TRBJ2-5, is EPEVTQTPSHQVTQMGQEVILRCVPISNHLYFYWYRQILGQKVEFLVSFYNNEISEKSEIFDDQFSVERPDGSNFTLKIRSTKLEDSAMYFCASSTNRGTQETQYFGPGTRLLVL.

In DNA, the CDR3 is TGTGCCAGTAGTATAGGGGGCGGGAGCTCCTACGAGCAGTACTTC. Translated, it gives CASSIGGGSSYEQYF. The chain joins TRBV19 to TRBJ2-7, with TRBD2 matching 7 bases. Germline V lookup: CDR1 LNHDA, CDR2 SQIVND (reference sequence). The CDR3 sequence is 15 residues long. The V and J ends lost 1 base and 0 bases, in that order; junction bases with no gene match: 3.

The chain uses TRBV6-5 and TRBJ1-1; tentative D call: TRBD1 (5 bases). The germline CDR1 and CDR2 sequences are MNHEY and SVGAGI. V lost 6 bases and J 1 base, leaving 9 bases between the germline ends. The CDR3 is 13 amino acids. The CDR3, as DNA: TGTGCCAGCAGCAGACAGACGAACACTGAAGCTTTCTTT. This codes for CASSRQTNTEAFF.

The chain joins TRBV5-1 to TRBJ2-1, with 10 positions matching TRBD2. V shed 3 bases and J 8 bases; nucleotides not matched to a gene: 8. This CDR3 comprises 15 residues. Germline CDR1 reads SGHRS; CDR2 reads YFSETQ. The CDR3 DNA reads TGCGCCAGCAGCTCGAGCGGGAGGGCCATATATGAGCAGTTCTTC. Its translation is CASSSSGRAIYEQFF.

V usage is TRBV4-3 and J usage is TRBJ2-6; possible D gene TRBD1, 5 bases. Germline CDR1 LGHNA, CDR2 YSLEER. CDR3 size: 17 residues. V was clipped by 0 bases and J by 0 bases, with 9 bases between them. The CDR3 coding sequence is TGCGCCAGCAGCCAAGATTACAGGTTCTCTGGGGCCAACGTCCTGACTTTC. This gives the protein CASSQDYRFSGANVLTF.

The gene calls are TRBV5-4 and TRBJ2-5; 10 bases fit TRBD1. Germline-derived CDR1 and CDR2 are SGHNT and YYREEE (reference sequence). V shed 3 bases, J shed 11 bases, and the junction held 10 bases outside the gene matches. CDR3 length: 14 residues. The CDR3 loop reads CASSSGTGAREQYF. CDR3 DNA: TGTGCCAGCAGCTCCGGGACAGGGGCTAGGGAGCAGTACTTC.

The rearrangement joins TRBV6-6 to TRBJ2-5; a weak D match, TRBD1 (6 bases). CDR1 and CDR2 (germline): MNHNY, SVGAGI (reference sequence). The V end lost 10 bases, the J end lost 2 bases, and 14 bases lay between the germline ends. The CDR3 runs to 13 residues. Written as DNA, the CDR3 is TGTGCCACCCGGGTGACAGGACAAGAGACCCAGTACTTC. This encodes CATRVTGQETQYF.

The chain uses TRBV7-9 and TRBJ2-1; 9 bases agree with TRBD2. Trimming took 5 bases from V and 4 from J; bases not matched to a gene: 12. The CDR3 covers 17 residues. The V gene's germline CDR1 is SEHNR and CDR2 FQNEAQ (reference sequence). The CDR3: CASSRRLLAGVYNEQFF. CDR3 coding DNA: TGTGCCAGCAGCCGAAGGCTCTTAGCGGGAGTTTACAATGAGCAGTTCTTC.

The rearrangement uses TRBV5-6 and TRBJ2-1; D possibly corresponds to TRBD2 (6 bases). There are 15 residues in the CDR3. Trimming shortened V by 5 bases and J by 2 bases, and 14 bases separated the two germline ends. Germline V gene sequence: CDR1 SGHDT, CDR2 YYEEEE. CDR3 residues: CASRVGLWAYNEQFF. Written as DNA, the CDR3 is TGTGCCAGCAGAGTGGGACTTTGGGCCTACAATGAGCAGTTCTTC.

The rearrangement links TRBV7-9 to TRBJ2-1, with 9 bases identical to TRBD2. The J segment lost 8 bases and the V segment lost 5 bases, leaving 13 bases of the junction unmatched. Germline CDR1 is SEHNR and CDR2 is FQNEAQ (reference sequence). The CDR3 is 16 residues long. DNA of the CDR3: TGTGCCAGCAGCCTAGGTCGGGTAGCGGGAGACGATGAGCAGTTCTTC. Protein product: CASSLGRVAGDDEQFF.

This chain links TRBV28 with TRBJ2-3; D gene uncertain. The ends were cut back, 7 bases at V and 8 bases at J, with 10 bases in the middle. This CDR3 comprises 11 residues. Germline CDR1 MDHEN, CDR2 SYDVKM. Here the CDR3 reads CASTMYGTQYF. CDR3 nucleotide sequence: TGTGCCAGCACCATGTACGGTACGCAGTATTTT.

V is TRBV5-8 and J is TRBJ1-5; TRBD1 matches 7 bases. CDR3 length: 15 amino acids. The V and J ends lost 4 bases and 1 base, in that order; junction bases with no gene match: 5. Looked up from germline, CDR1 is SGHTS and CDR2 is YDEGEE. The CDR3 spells CASSTGDLSNQPQHF. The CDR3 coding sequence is TGTGCCAGCAGCACAGGGGACTTAAGCAATCAGCCCCAGCATTTT.

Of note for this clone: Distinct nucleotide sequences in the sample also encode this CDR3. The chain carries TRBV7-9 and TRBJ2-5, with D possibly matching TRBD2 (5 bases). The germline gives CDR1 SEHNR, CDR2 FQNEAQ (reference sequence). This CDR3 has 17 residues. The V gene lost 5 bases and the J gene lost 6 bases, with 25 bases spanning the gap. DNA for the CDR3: TGTGCCAGCAGCCCGACACTCGGACGAGGAGGTCTACAGACCCAGTACTTC. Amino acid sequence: CASSPTLGRGGLQTQYF. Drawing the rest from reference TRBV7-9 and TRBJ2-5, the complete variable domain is DTGVSQNPRHKITKRGQNVTFRCDPISEHNRLYWYRQTLGQGPEFLTYFQNEAQLEKSRLLSDRFSAERPKGSFSTLEIQRTEQGDSAMYLCASSPTLGRGGLQTQYFGPGTRLLVL.

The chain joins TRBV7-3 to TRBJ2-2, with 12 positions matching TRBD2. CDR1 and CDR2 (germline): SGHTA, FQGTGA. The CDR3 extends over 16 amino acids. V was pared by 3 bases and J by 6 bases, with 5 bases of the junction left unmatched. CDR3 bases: TGTGCCAGCAGCTTCCTAGCGGGAGGGCCCCCCGGGGAGCTGTTTTTT. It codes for CASSFLAGGPPGELFF.

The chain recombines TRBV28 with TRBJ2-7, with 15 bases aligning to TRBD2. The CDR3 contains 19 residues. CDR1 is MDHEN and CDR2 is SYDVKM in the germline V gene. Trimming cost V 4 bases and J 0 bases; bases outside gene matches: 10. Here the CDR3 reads CASSSPGLAGGKSSYEQYF. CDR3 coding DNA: TGTGCCAGCAGTTCGCCGGGACTAGCGGGGGGAAAGAGCTCCTACGAGCAGTACTTC.